This TCR beta chain came from a study of OX40 agonist ivuxolimab in advanced cancers. Study conclusions and caveats: At doses 0.1 to 3.0 mg/kg, CD4+ and CD8+ clones expanded.

The protocol was immunoSEQ multiplex PCR, while the TCRdb copy is restricted to in-frame clones and leaves out a portion. The sample holds tens of thousands of clones; about 85% are singletons and the top ten take 15% to 20%. Trimming took 4 bases from V and 2 from J, leaving 21 bases between them. Germline V CDR1 and CDR2: LNHDA, SQIVND (reference sequence). The CDR3 has 18 amino acids. As for this clone: Its antigen remains unidentified.

This TCR was sampled from an adult with an advanced solid tumor such as melanoma, head and neck, liver or kidney cancer. This sample comprised CD4+ or CD8+ T cells sorted from blood, obtained in a trial of the OX40 agonist ivuxolimab. The rearrangement uses TRBV19 and TRBJ2-4, with D possibly matching TRBD2 (7 bases). Here the CDR3 reads CASSTRERGGGSKNIQYF. CDR3 bases: TGTGCCAGTAGTACGCGGGAGCGGGGAGGGGGATCCAAAAACATTCAGTACTTC.